The next 20 T cell receptor beta chains were all read from a single sample in a study of technical replicates of blood from a few donors. Sequenced by immunoSEQ multiplex PCR; TCRdb stores in-frame clones only, minus some. The sample holds about 86,000 clones, under 96% seen once. The sequencing input was T cells isolated from PBMCs. The receptors derive from a human donor in good health.

The chain links TRBV5-1 to TRBJ2-7; 9 bases fit TRBD2. Germline CDR1 SGHRS, CDR2 YFSETQ. This CDR3 region has 13 residues. J lost 4 bases, V lost 3 bases, and 2 bases had no gene match. The CDR3 reads CASSYSGSYEQYF. The CDR3 nucleotides read TGCGCCAGCAGCTATAGCGGGAGTTACGAGCAGTACTTC.

CDR3 DNA sequence: TGCAGCGTTGCGGTCACCTCTGGAAACACCATATATTTT. It is translated as CSVAVTSGNTIYF. The rearrangement uses TRBV29-1 and TRBJ1-3, with D hard to call. Per germline, CDR1 SQVTM and CDR2 ANQGSEA. The V and J ends lost 4 bases and 0 bases respectively, with 7 bases between them. This CDR3 comprises 13 residues.

The chain links TRBV5-1 to TRBJ1-5; D is uncertain. Germline V gene lookup returns CDR1 SGHRS and CDR2 YFSETQ. The CDR3 spans 14 residues. The germline V and J ends were trimmed by 2 bases and 0 bases, with 6 bases remaining between them. This CDR3 is CASSLGSSNQPQHF. CDR3 coding DNA: TGCGCCAGCAGCTTAGGGAGTAGCAATCAGCCCCAGCATTTT.

J is TRBJ1-2 and V is TRBV7-2, with 7 bases fitting TRBD1. Germline V gene lookup returns CDR1 SGHTA and CDR2 FQGNSA. The CDR3 spans 12 residues. The junction had 7 bases not matched to a gene; V was cut back by 9 bases and J by 6 bases. CDR3 residues: CARRTGGDGYTF. CDR3 sequence (DNA): TGTGCCAGAAGGACAGGCGGCGATGGCTACACCTTC. Based on the CDR3 plus reference TRBV7-2 and TRBJ1-2, the full variable domain is GAGVSQSPSNKVTEKGKDVELRCDPISGHTALYWYRQSLGQGLEFLIYFQGNSAPDKSGLPSDRFSAERTGGSVSTLTIQRTQQEDSAVYLCARRTGGDGYTFGSGTRLTVV.

This clone is a singleton in its sample. This chain uses TRBV10-1 with TRBJ2-3; 11 bases line up with TRBD1. The CDR3 is 16 amino acids. Germline values: CDR1 WNHNN, CDR2 SYGVQD (reference sequence). CDR3 DNA sequence: TGCGCTGAGGGACAGGGGGTTTCTTTCGGCACAGATACGCAGTATTTT. It specifies CAEGQGVSFGTDTQYF.

V usage is TRBV2 and J usage is TRBJ2-1; 9 nucleotides line up with TRBD1. The germline V gene encodes CDR1 SNHLY and CDR2 FYNNEI. V gave up 9 bases and J gave up 3 bases; unmatched junction bases: 3. CDR3 size: 13 residues. CDR3 in amino acids: CASDRGDYNEQFF. The CDR3 DNA reads as TGTGCCAGTGACAGGGGGGACTACAATGAGCAGTTCTTC.

The J gene is TRBJ1-1, the V gene TRBV7-8, with TRBD1 matching over 9 bases. The trim removed 3 bases at V and 3 bases at J, leaving 8 bases unmatched. CDR3 length: 16 residues. Germline CDR1 reads SGHVS; CDR2 reads FQNEAQ. The CDR3 sequence: CASSFRDRVVYTEAFF. Here the CDR3 DNA reads TGTGCCAGCAGCTTCCGGGACAGGGTTGTTTACACTGAAGCTTTCTTT.

This chain joins TRBV7-9 and TRBJ2-3, with 9 bases lining up with TRBD1. CDR3 length: 15 residues. Germline trimming cut 4 bases from V and 5 bases from J; bases unmatched to any gene: 7. CDR1 SEHNR and CDR2 FQNEAQ come from the germline V gene (reference sequence). CDR3 in amino acids: CASSSPPGQGDTQYF. The CDR3 region has the DNA TGTGCCAGCAGCTCACCGCCGGGACAGGGAGATACGCAGTATTTT.

This chain links TRBV5-1 with TRBJ2-7; no firm D call. CDR3 length equals 11 residues. The V end was cut by 3 bases, the J end by 4 bases, with 5 bases between. Germline V lookup: CDR1 SGHRS, CDR2 YFSETQ. The CDR3 DNA reads as TGCGCCAGCAGCTCCAATTACGAGCAGTACTTC. Amino acids: CASSSNYEQYF.

The chain uses TRBV4-1 and TRBJ2-7, with TRBD1 matching over 7 bases. This CDR3 has 17 residues. CDR1 is MGHRA and CDR2 is YSYEKL in the germline V gene. V dropped 3 bases and J dropped 3; count of bases not matched to a gene: 14. The CDR3 nucleotides read TGCGCCAGCAGCCAGGCGACGTACGGGACAGACTTCTACGAGCAGTACTTC. It is translated as CASSQATYGTDFYEQYF.

CDR3 amino acids: CASSYGLAMGNEQFF. CDR3 sequence (DNA): TGTGCCAGCAGTTACGGTCTAGCTATGGGGAATGAGCAGTTCTTC. V and J are TRBV6-5 and TRBJ2-1, with D perhaps matching TRBD2 (5 bases). Trimming removed 2 bases at V and 7 bases at J, with 15 bases between. Per germline, CDR1 MNHEY and CDR2 SVGAGI. This CDR3 has 15 amino acids.

CDR3 amino acids: CASSSTLGLAEETQYF. The CDR3, as DNA: TGTGCCAGCAGCTCTACATTGGGACTAGCGGAAGAGACCCAGTACTTC. This chain connects TRBV7-9 to TRBJ2-5; 11 nucleotides line up with TRBD2. The CDR3 loop spans 16 amino acids. Germline lookup yields CDR1 SEHNR and CDR2 FQNEAQ (reference sequence). Unmatched junction bases numbered 7, after V lost 4 bases and J lost 3 bases.

This rearrangement joins TRBV28 to TRBJ2-3, with no clear D. Trimming took 2 bases from V and 4 from J, leaving 10 bases between them. The CDR3 has 14 residues. Germline values: CDR1 MDHEN, CDR2 SYDVKM. The CDR3, as DNA: TGTGCCAGCAGTTTACGACTGCGTGCAGATACGCAGTATTTT. Translated: CASSLRLRADTQYF.

This rearrangement joins TRBV7-6 to TRBJ2-5; D possibly corresponds to TRBD1 (5 bases). Germline V gives CDR1 SGHVS, CDR2 FNYEAQ. The CDR3 length is 15 residues. V dropped 4 bases and J dropped 2 bases, with 14 bases sitting between them. The CDR3 loop is CASSSWGGDQETQYF. The DNA for the CDR3 is TGTGCCAGCAGCTCATGGGGCGGAGATCAAGAGACCCAGTACTTC.

This clone occurred once. The chain combines TRBV9 with TRBJ2-1, with TRBD2 matching over 8 bases. With 4 bases clipped from V and 14 bases from J, the junction kept 11 bases outside the gene matches. This CDR3 is built from 13 residues. Germline values: CDR1 SGDLS, CDR2 YYNGEE. The CDR3 spells CASSPSVLAGKFF. The CDR3 bases are TGTGCCAGCAGCCCCTCTGTTTTAGCGGGAAAGTTCTTC.

The chain recombines TRBV6-5 with TRBJ2-1; 7 positions agree with TRBD1. The CDR3 contains 13 residues. CDR1 is MNHEY, CDR2 SVGAGI, per germline. J was trimmed by 3 bases and V by 6 bases; bases with no gene match: 2. The CDR3 protein is CASRDRHYNEQFF. The CDR3 nucleotides read TGTGCCAGCAGGGACAGGCACTACAATGAGCAGTTCTTC.

The chain carries TRBV15 and TRBJ1-1; D may be TRBD1 (6 bases). The V and J ends lost 1 base and 4 bases respectively, with 16 bases between them. Germline V lookup: CDR1 LNHNV, CDR2 YYDKDF (reference sequence). This CDR3 contains 16 residues. CDR3 in DNA: TGTGCCACCAGCAGAGGGGCGGGCAGGGGCTTCACTGAAGCTTTCTTT. It codes for CATSRGAGRGFTEAFF.

This chain links TRBV7-9 with TRBJ1-2, with D unclear. The CDR3 has 14 amino acids. The germline gives CDR1 SEHNR, CDR2 FQNEAQ (reference sequence). The V gene lost 0 bases and the J gene lost 5 bases, with 10 bases spanning the gap. CDR3 amino acids: CASSLAVPTYGYTF. CDR3 coding DNA: TGTGCCAGCAGCTTAGCGGTCCCAACATATGGCTACACCTTC.

The chain uses TRBV28 and TRBJ2-1; D possibly corresponds to TRBD1 (5 bases). Germline loops: CDR1 MDHEN, CDR2 SYDVKM. V was pared by 6 bases and J by 2 bases, with 14 bases between. This CDR3 is 15 amino acids long. The CDR3 nucleotides are TGTGCCAGCAGGGTTCTAGGGGCCCCCTACAATGAGCAGTTCTTC. Translation gives CASRVLGAPYNEQFF.

The chain links TRBV5-6 to TRBJ1-1, with D possibly matching TRBD1 (6 bases). Between the trimmed V and J ends, which lost 2 bases and 1 base, there was a span of 12 bases. The CDR3 is 15 residues long. The V gene's germline CDR1 is SGHDT and CDR2 YYEEEE. CDR3 residues: CASSFGGLGNTEAFF. CDR3 in DNA: TGTGCCAGCAGCTTCGGGGGGCTCGGGAACACTGAAGCTTTCTTT.